This T cell receptor (beta chain) was captured by sequencing in a study of blood T cell repertoires in COVID-19. CDR1 and CDR2 from the germline V gene are KGHSH and LQKENI. Trimming removed 4 bases from V and 1 base from J; junction bases left unmatched: 2. The CDR3 extends over 14 amino acids. Per the original methods: Reference gene primers were amplified, and this amplification served to estimate nucleated cell counts. Clones were sequenced by immunoSEQ multiplex PCR, and TCRdb holds only the in-frame ones, with some missing. Clonal size and the V and J genes are those of that table, whereas D and trimming came from the DNA. This sample has over 250,000 clones; approximately 86% occur once, and the top ten carry 0.75% to 1%. Living in about two dozen US areas, the participants were between 18 and 89 years of age. Participant-given clinical history determined each cohort assignment. Recovered participants had two consecutive negative NP/OP PCR tests, healthcare professional clearance, or symptom resolution.

The TCR was taken from a woman in her 30s who had recovered from COVID-19. The sequenced sample was PBMCs or T cells enriched from blood (not recorded which). The genes are TRBV18 and TRBJ2-5, with 8 positions matching TRBD1. The CDR3 region has the DNA TGTGCCAGCTCACGGACAGGGACCCAAGAGACCCAGTACTTC. It yields the protein CASSRTGTQETQYF.